This T cell receptor beta chain was recorded in a study of cytomegalovirus exposure and HLA in healthy donors. Turning to the study itself: Clustering assigned 81% of the roughly 420 genotyped donors to the Caucasian-associated ancestry cluster. Study-wide points: A later analysis found that most CMV-associated TCR beta chains appeared HLA-restricted. Presence/absence results assume similar sequencing depth per donor, which may not hold. Among the most significant clusters, several appeared linked to common viral pathogens in a later analysis.

Notes on this clone: Its antigen is currently unknown.

This CDR3 has 15 amino acids. Looked up from germline, CDR1 is SGHRS and CDR2 is YFSETQ. Trimming removed 1 base from V and 5 bases from J, with 15 bases in between. PCR employed 60 Vbeta and 13 Jbeta primers. The assay was immunoSEQ multiplex PCR, and TCRdb's table has in-frame clones only and misses some. The data show roughly 100,000 clones, with around 73% seen just once and 3% to 4% held by the top ten. The receptor comes from a man aged 35 to 55 in good health and CMV-seronegative. Sequencing was carried out using PBMCs. The rearrangement uses TRBV5-1 and TRBJ1-1; D may be TRBD1 (5 bases). The CDR3 DNA is TGCGCCAGCAGCTTGTTTGGGGGGGGGAATACTGAAGCTTTCTTT. As protein: CASSLFGGGNTEAFF.